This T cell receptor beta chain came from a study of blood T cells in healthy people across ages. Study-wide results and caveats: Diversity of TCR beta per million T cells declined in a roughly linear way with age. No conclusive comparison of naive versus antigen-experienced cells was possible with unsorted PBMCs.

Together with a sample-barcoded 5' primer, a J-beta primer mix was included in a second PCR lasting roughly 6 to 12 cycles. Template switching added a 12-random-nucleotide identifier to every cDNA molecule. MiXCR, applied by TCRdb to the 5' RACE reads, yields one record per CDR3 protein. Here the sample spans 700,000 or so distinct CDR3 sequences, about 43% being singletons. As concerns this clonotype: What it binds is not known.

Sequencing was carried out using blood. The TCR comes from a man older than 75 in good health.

The CDR3 sequence: CSAFRGGGHQETQYF. DNA of the CDR3: TGCAGTGCTTTTCGAGGCGGGGGGCACCAAGAGACCCAGTACTTC. The chain employs TRBV20-1 and TRBJ2-5; 8 positions agree with TRBD2. The CDR3 covers 15 residues. Trimming cost V 5 bases and J 0 bases; bases outside gene matches: 8. The germline V gene encodes CDR1 DFQATT and CDR2 SNEGSKA (reference sequence).